The following is a T cell receptor (beta chain) sequence with its context. The V and J ends lost 9 bases and 1 base, in that order; junction bases with no gene match: 5. CDR1 MNHNY and CDR2 SVGAGI come from the germline V gene (reference sequence). The CDR3 contains 14 residues. This sample stems from a study of blood T cell repertoires in COVID-19. Assay used: immunoSEQ multiplex PCR; TCRdb lists only in-frame clones, some missing. Among 95,000 to 150,000 clones, 78% were seen once, and the ten largest hold about 2.3%. The chain combines TRBV6-6 with TRBJ1-5; 8 positions match TRBD1. Material: peripheral blood. The source is a man between 65 and 79 years old with acute or convalescent COVID-19. The CDR3 region is CASKQGESNQPQHF. DNA for the CDR3: TGTGCCAGTAAACAGGGGGAAAGCAATCAGCCCCAGCATTTT.